The clone carrying this T cell receptor (beta chain) was counted at least ten times. The data originate from a study of blood T cells in healthy people across ages. With 3 bases removed from V and 0 bases from J, the gap between germline ends came to 11 bases. Germline values: CDR1 SQVTM, CDR2 ANQGSEA. This CDR3 region has 14 residues. With a J-beta primer mix and a sample-barcoded 5' primer, a second PCR ran about 7 to 12 cycles. TCRdb re-derived calls from the 5' RACE reads in MiXCR, one entry per CDR3 protein. Of 1.5 million to 2 million distinct CDR3 sequences listed, approximately 50% were seen once; the top ten hold more than 2%.

V and J are TRBV29-1 and TRBJ1-2; a weak D match, TRBD1 (6 bases). Sequenced: blood. The source is a woman aged 40 to 50 in good health. In DNA form, the CDR3 reads TGCAGCGTTGATCCTAAGGGGGCTAACTATGGCTACACCTTC. Translating it yields CSVDPKGANYGYTF.